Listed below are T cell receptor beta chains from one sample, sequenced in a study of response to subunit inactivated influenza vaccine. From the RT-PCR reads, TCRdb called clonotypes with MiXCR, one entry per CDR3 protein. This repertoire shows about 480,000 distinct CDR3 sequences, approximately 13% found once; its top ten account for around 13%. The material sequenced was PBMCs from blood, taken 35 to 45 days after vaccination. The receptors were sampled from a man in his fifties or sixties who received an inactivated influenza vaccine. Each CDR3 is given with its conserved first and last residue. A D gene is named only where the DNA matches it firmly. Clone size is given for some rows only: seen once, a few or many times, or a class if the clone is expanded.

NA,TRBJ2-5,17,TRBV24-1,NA,TGTGCCACCAGTGATCCAGTATCTCCTGACAGCCAAGAGACCCAGTACTTC,CATSDPVSPDSQETQYF
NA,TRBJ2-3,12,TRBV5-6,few,TGTGCCAGCAGTTTTCGGGCAGATACGCAGTATTTT,CASSFRADTQYF
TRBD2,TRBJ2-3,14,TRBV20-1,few,TGCAGTGCCCAAGCGGGAGCTAGCACAGATACGCAGTATTTT,CSAQAGASTDTQYF
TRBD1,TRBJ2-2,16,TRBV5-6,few,TGTGCCAGCAGCTTGGAAAGACAGGGGGACACCGGGGAGCTGTTTTTT,CASSLERQGDTGELFF
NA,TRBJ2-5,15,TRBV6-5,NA,TGTGCCAGCAGTTATTCGACAGGCCTTAAAGAGACCCAGTACTTC,CASSYSTGLKETQYF
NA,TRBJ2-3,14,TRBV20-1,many,TGCAGTGCTAGTCCCAGGGCAATGGGGAATACGCAGTATTTT,CSASPRAMGNTQYF
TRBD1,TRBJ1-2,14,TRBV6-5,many,TGTGCCAGCAGTTACTCAAGGGACAGCTATGGCTACACCTTC,CASSYSRDSYGYTF
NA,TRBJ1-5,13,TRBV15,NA,TGTGCCACCAGCTCGGGGGCCCACCAGCCCCAGCATTTT,CATSSGAHQPQHF
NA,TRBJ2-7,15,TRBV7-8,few,TGTGCCAGCAGCTTAGTTCAGGGACCCTCCTACGAGCAGTACTTC,CASSLVQGPSYEQYF
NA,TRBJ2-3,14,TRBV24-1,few,TGTGCCACCAGTGATAGGACTAATACAGATACGCAGTATTTT,CATSDRTNTDTQYF
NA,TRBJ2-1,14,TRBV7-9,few,TGTGCGTCAGAGGGGGAGGGGTTTTACAATGAGCAGTTCTTC,CASEGEGFYNEQFF
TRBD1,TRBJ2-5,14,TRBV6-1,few,TGTGCCACCGGACAGGGGGGATTCCAAGAGACCCAGTACTTC,CATGQGGFQETQYF
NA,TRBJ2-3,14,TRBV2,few,TGTGCCAGCTGTCGGGGGTCTAGCACAGATACGCAGTATTTT,CASCRGSSTDTQYF
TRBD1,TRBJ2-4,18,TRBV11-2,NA,TGTGCCAGCAGCCCCCGGGACAGGGGCTCCTTAGCCAAAAACATTCAGTACTTC,CASSPRDRGSLAKNIQYF
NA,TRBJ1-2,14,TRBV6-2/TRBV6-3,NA,TGTGCCAGCAGTTACAAGACAGGAGGCTATGGCTACACCTTC,CASSYKTGGYGYTF
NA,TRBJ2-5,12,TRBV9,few,TGTGTATTCGATTCGGCGGGGGAGACCCAGTACTTC,CVFDSAGETQYF
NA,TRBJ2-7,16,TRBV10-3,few,TGTGCCATCAGTGGCGGACAACCGAACCCCCTCTACGAGCAGTACTTC,CAISGGQPNPLYEQYF
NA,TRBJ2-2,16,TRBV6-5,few,TGTGCCAGCAGTTACTCGAAACAGGGAAACACCGGGGAGCTGTTTTTT,CASSYSKQGNTGELFF
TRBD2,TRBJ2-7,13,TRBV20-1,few,TGCAGTGCCGAAAGCGGGAGCACCTACGAGCAGTACTTC,CSAESGSTYEQYF
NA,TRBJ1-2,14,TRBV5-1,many,TGCGCCAGCAGCTTGGGGGGGGCAAACGATGGCTACACCTTC,CASSLGGANDGYTF
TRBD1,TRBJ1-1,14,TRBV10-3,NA,TGTGCCATCTCCCGACAGGGGCCGAACACTGAAGCTTTCTTT,CAISRQGPNTEAFF
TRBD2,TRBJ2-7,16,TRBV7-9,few,TGTGCCAGCAGCGATTATGCTAGCGGGAGCTCCTACGAGCAGTACTTC,CASSDYASGSSYEQYF
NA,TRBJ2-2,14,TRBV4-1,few,TGCGCCAGCAGCCAAGAATGGCCCGTCGGGGAGCTGTTTTTT,CASSQEWPVGELFF
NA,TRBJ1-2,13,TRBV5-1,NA,TGCGCCAGCAGCTTGGAACAGGTCGGTGGCTACACCTTC,CASSLEQVGGYTF
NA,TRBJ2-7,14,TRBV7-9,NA,TGTGCCAGCAGCCTCCCGGCGAGGTCAGGCGAGCAGTACTTC,CASSLPARSGEQYF
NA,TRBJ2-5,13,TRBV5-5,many,TGTGCCAGCAGCTTGTTATACGGAGAGACCCAGTACTTC,CASSLLYGETQYF
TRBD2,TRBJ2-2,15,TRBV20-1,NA,TGCAGTGCTCTCACTAGCGGGAGGAACACCGGGGAGCTGTTTTTT,CSALTSGRNTGELFF
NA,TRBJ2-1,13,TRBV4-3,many,TGCGCCAGCAGCCAAGATTTTTGGAATGAGCAGTTCTTC,CASSQDFWNEQFF
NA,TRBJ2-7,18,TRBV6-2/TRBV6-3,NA,TGTGCCAGCAGTTATTCCAGAAACCCGGACTCCTTATCTTACGAGCAGTACTTC,CASSYSRNPDSLSYEQYF
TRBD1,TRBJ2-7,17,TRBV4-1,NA,TGCGCCAGCAGCCAATCACCTTCGGGACAGAATGGGTACGAGCAGTACTTC,CASSQSPSGQNGYEQYF
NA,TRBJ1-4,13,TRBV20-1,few,TGCAGTGCTAGAGATCCCAGTCTCAAAGAACTGTTTTTT,CSARDPSLKELFF